This TCR beta chain was captured by sequencing in a study of PD-L1 blockade in urothelial cancer. Turning to the study itself: Patients had received 0 to 3 prior chemotherapy regimens. T cell content in blood samples showed a median of 141,255.

TCRdb keeps only in-frame clones here, not all; method: immunoSEQ multiplex PCR. Counted here are 55,000 to 80,000 clones, around 81% occurring once; the ten biggest clones make up 3.2%. As concerns this clone: The sample has other DNA sequences that encode this CDR3 too.

As for time point: pretreatment peripheral blood. The CDR3 sequence is 17 residues long. The sequence derives from a man between 65 and 85 years old with urothelial cancer. Specimen: PBMCs, collected around atezolizumab (anti-PD-L1) treatment. This chain connects TRBV12-2 to TRBJ1-5; TRBD1 is the table's D call and was not checked against the DNA. TRBV12-2 is given as a pseudogene. The CDR3 loop reads CASRLEPGQGLSRPQHF. The CDR3 bases are TGTGCAAGTCGCTTAGAACCGGGACAGGGGCTTTCGCGGCCCCAGCATTTT.